This T cell receptor beta chain was retrieved from a study of T cells expressing NK-cell markers. Study in general: HCMV serostatus: seven of eight sequenced donors positive, one negative.

The CDR3 extends over 14 amino acids. Germline CDR1 SEHNR, CDR2 FQNEAQ (reference sequence). Of note for this clonotype: The antigen is undetermined.

Findings and limits, study-wide: Of the CD8+ T cell pool in over 5 donors, roughly 1.0-8% was accounted for by dominant NKG2C+ clonotypes. One observes that, in a few donors, these clonotypes were also the leading ones within the CD3+CD56-NKG2C+ fraction.

TCRdb re-called the 5' RACE reads and gives one entry per CDR3 protein, without DNA. Its table lists over 13,000 distinct CDR3 sequences. The sequencing input was blood T cells: a sorted CD56 or NKG2C T cell subset, CD4+ or CD8+ T cells, or bulk PBMC T cells (not recorded which). The V call is TRBV7-9, the J call TRBJ1-3; the TCRdb D gene call, TRBD1, has no DNA to confirm it. This clonotype was obtained from a man aged 18 to 70 in good health. CDR3: CASSLGQGVHTIYF.